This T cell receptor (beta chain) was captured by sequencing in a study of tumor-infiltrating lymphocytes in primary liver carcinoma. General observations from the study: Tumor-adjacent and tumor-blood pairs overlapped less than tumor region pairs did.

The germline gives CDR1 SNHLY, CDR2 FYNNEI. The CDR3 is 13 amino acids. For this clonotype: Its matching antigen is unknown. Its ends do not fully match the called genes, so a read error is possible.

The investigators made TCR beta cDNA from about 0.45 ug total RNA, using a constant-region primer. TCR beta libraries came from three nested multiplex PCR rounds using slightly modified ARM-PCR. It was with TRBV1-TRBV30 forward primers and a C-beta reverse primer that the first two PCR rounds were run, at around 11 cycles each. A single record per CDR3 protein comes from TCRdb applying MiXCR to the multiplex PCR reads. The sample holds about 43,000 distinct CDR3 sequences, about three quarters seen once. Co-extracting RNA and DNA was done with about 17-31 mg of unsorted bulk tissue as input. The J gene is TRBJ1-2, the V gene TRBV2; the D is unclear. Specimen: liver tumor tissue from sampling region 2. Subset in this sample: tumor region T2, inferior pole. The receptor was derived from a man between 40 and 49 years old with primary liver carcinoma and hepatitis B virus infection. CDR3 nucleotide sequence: TGTGCCAGCAGTCAGACCGAGAACTATGGCCACACCTTC. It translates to CASSQTENYGHTF.